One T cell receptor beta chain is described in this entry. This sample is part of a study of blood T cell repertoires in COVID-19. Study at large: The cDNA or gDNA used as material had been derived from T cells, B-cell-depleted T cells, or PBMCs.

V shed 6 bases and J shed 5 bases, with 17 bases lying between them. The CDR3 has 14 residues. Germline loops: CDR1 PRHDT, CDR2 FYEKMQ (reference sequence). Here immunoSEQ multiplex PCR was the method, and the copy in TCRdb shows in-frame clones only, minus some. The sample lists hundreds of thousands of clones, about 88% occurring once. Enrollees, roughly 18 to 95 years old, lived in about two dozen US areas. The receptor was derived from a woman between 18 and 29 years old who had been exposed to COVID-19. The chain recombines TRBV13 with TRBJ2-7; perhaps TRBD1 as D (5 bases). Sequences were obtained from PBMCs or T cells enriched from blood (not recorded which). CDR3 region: CASRQASTYDEQYF. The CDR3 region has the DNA TGTGCCAGCAGACAGGCCTCTACCTACGACGAGCAGTACTTC.